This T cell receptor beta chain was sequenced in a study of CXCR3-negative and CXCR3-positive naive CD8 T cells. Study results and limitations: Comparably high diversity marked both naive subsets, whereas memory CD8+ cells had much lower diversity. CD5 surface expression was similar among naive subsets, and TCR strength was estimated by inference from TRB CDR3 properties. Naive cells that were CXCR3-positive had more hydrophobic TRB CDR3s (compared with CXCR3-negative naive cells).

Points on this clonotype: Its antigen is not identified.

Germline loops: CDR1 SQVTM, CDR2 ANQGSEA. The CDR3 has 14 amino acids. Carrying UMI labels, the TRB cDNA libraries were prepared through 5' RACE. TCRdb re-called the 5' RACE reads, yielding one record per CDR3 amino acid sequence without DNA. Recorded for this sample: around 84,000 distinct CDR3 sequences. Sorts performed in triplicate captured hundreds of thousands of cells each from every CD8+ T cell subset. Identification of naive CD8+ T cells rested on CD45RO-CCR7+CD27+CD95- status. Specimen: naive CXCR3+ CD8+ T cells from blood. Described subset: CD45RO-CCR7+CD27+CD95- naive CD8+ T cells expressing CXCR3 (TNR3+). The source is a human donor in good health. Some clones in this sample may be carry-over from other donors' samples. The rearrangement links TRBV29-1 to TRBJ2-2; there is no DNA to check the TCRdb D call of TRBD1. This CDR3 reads CSVEQGANTGELFF.